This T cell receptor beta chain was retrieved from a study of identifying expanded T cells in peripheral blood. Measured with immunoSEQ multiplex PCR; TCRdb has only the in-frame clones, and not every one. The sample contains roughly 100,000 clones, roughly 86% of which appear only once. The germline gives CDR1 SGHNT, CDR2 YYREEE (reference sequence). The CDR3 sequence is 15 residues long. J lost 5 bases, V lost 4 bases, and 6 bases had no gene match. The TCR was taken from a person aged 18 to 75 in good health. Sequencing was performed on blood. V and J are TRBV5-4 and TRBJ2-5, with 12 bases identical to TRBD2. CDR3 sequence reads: CASSLPSGGAETQYF. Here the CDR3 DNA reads TGTGCCAGCAGCCTTCCTAGCGGGGGGGCGGAGACCCAGTACTTC.